Listed below are T cell receptor beta chains from one sample, sequenced in a study of blood T cell repertoires in COVID-19. Assay: immunoSEQ multiplex PCR; the TCRdb copy retains only in-frame clones and omits some. The table includes about 87,000 clones, around 82% detected once. The sample was peripheral blood. The source of these receptors is an elderly woman with COVID-19, enrolled during active disease. The CDR3 runs from the conserved cysteine through the conserved F or W. The D gene is left open where the match is weak. The listing skips clone size in some rows; elsewhere it reads once, few, many or a size class.

J: TRBJ2-7
length: 12
D: -
V: TRBV7-9
size: -
CDR3: CASSLQFYEQYF
DNA: TGTGCCAGCAGCTTACAATTCTACGAGCAGTACTTC

J: TRBJ1-2
length: 12
D: -
V: TRBV13
size: -
CDR3: CASSPVAQGYTF
DNA: TGTGCCAGCAGCCCGGTAGCTCAGGGCTACACCTTC

J: TRBJ2-3
length: 15
D: TRBD2
V: TRBV28
size: -
CDR3: CASSSPSGYTDTQYF
DNA: TGTGCCAGCAGTTCTCCTAGCGGTTACACAGATACGCAGTATTTT

J: TRBJ1-1
length: 17
D: -
V: TRBV21-1
size: -
CDR3: CASSPKSGKPRTHEAFF
DNA: TGTGCCAGCAGCCCCAAAAGCGGGAAGCCCAGGACTCATGAAGCTTTCTTT

J: TRBJ2-7
length: 13
D: TRBD1
V: TRBV2
size: once
CDR3: CASMDRVGMEQYF
DNA: TGTGCCAGCATGGACAGGGTGGGCATGGAGCAGTACTTC

J: TRBJ2-6
length: 16
D: -
V: TRBV30
size: -
CDR3: CAGNRARDSGANVLTF
DNA: TGTGCCGGAAACAGGGCACGCGACTCTGGGGCCAACGTCCTGACTTTC

J: TRBJ2-1
length: 14
D: -
V: TRBV7-5
size: -
CDR3: CVRSLGTTYNEQFF
DNA: TGTGTCAGAAGCTTAGGGACTACCTACAATGAGCAGTTCTTC

J: TRBJ2-3
length: 14
D: TRBD1
V: TRBV5-1
size: -
CDR3: CASTRQGSTDTQYF
DNA: TGCGCCAGCACCCGACAGGGTAGCACAGATACGCAGTATTTT

J: TRBJ1-2
length: 16
D: TRBD1
V: TRBV19
size: -
CDR3: CASSPPDRGELYGYTF
DNA: TGTGCCAGTAGTCCGCCCGACAGGGGGGAACTATATGGCTACACCTTC

J: TRBJ1-1
length: 13
D: -
V: TRBV30
size: -
CDR3: CAWKYRGNTEAFF
DNA: TGTGCCTGGAAATATCGAGGGAACACTGAAGCTTTCTTT

J: TRBJ2-1
length: 13
D: -
V: TRBV11-2
size: -
CDR3: CASSLEQGIRQFF
DNA: TGTGCCAGCAGCTTAGAGCAGGGTATACGACAGTTCTTC